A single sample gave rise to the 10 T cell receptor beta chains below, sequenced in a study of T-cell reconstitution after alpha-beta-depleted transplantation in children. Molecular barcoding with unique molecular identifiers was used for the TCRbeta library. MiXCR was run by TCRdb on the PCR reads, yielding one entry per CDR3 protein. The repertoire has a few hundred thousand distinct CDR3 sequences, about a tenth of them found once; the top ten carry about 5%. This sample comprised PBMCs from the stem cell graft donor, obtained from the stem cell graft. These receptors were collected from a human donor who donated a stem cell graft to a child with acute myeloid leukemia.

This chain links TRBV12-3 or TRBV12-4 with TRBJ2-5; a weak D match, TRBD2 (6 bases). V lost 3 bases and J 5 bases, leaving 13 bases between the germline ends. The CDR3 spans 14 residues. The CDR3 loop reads CASSFIGGRETQYF. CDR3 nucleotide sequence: TGTGCCAGCAGTTTTATCGGGGGAAGGGAGACCCAGTACTTC.

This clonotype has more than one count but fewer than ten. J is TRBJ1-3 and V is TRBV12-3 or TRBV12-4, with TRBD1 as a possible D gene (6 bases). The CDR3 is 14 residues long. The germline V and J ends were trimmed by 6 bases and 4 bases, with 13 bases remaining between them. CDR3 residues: CASSGRTVGNTIYF. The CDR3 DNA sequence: TGTGCCAGCAGCGGACGGACAGTCGGAAACACCATATATTTT.

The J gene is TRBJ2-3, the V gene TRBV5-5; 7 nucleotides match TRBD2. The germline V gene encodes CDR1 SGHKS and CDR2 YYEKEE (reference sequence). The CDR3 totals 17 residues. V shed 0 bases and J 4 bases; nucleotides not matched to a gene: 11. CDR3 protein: CASSLVLAGVFADTQYF. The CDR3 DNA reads TGTGCCAGCAGCTTGGTACTGGCGGGAGTATTCGCAGATACGCAGTATTTT.

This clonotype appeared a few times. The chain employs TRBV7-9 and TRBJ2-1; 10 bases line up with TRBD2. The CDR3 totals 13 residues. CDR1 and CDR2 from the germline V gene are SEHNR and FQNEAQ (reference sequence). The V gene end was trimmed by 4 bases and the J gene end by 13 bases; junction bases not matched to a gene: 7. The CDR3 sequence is CASSSSPSGGQFF. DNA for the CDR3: TGTGCCAGCAGCTCCTCCCCTAGCGGGGGACAGTTCTTC. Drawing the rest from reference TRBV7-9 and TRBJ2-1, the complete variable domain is DTGVSQNPRHKITKRGQNVTFRCDPISEHNRLYWYRQTLGQGPEFLTYFQNEAQLEKSRLLSDRFSAERPKGSFSTLEIQRTEQGDSAMYLCASSSSPSGGQFFGPGTRLTVL.

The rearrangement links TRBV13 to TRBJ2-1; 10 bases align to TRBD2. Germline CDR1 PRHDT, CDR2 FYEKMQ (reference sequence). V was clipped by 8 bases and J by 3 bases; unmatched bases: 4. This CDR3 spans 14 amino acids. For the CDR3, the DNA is TGTGCCAGCCTCACTAGCGGGAACTACAATGAGCAGTTCTTC. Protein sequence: CASLTSGNYNEQFF.

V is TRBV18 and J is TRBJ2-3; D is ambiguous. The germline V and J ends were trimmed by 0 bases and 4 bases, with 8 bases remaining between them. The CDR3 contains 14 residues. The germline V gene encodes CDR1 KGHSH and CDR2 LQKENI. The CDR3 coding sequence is TGTGCCAGCTCACCACCGGCTGGGGCAGATACGCAGTATTTT. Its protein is CASSPPAGADTQYF.

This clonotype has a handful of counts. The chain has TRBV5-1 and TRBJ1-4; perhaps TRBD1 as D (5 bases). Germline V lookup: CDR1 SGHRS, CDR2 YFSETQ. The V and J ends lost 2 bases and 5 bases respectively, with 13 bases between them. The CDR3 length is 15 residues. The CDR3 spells CASSLGRQPNEKLFF. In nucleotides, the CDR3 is TGCGCCAGCAGCTTAGGGCGACAGCCAAATGAAAAACTGTTTTTT.

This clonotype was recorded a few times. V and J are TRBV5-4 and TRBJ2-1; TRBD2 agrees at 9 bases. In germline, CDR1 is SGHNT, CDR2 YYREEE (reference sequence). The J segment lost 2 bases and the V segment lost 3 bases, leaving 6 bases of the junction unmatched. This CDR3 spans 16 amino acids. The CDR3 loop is CASSSGGGVPYNEQFF. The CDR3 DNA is TGTGCCAGCAGCTCAGGCGGGGGGGTCCCCTACAATGAGCAGTTCTTC.

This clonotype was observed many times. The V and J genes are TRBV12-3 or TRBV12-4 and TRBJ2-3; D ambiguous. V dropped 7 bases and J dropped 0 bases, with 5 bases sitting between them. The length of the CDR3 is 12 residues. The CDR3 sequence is CASTRSTDTQYF. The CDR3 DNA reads TGTGCCAGCACCCGGAGCACAGATACGCAGTATTTT.

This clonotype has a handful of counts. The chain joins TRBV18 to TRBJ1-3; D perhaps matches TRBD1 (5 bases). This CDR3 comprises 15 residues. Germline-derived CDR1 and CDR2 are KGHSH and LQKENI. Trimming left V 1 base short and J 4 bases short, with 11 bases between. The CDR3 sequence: CASSPLRAGGNTIYF. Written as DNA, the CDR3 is TGTGCCAGCTCACCACTGCGGGCAGGGGGAAACACCATATATTTT.